The present entry profiles one T cell receptor (beta chain) with its context. The entry originates in a study of OX40 agonist ivuxolimab in advanced cancers. Study context: The dose-escalation cohort was approximately 80% male, with a mean age of 60 years, ranging roughly 20 to 80.

The germline V and J ends were trimmed by 3 bases and 5 bases, with 18 bases remaining between them. The CDR3 covers 16 residues. CDR1 SGDLS and CDR2 YYNGEE come from the germline V gene. Generated by immunoSEQ multiplex PCR, the TCRdb table keeps only in-frame clones and is missing some. Of 9,500 to 12,000 clones listed, about 86% were seen once; the top ten hold about 29%. The chain links TRBV9 to TRBJ2-1; D could derive from TRBD1 or TRBD2 (6 bases each). This TCR came from an adult with an advanced solid tumor such as melanoma, head and neck, liver or kidney cancer. Sequencing was performed on CD4+ or CD8+ T cells sorted from blood, taken in a trial of the OX40 agonist ivuxolimab. Written as DNA, the CDR3 is TGTGCCAGCAGCGAACGGGGGCTAACGACAAACAATGAGCAGTTCTTC. This encodes CASSERGLTTNNEQFF.